These 29 T cell receptor beta chains came from one sample sequenced in a study of PD-L1 blockade in urothelial cancer. TCRdb's table, derived via immunoSEQ multiplex PCR, lists solely in-frame clones and lacks some. The profile covers about 39,000 clones, with about 89% appearing a single time and 1.5% to 2.5% taken by the ten largest. The sequenced sample was PBMCs, obtained around atezolizumab (anti-PD-L1) treatment. Source of these receptors: a man aged 60-69 years with urothelial cancer.

The V and J genes are TRBV5-4 and TRBJ1-3; 10 bases agree with TRBD1. The germline CDR1 and CDR2 sequences are SGHNT and YYREEE (reference sequence). V was pared by 0 bases and J by 3 bases, with 3 bases of the junction left unmatched. This CDR3 is 16 amino acids long. CDR3 loop: CASSLGQGAVGNTIYF. The CDR3 DNA is TGTGCCAGCAGCTTGGGACAGGGGGCGGTTGGAAACACCATATATTTT.

In its sample, this clone was seen once. The gene calls are TRBV5-1 and TRBJ2-7, with D hard to call. CDR1 is SGHRS, CDR2 YFSETQ, per germline. The CDR3 length is 12 residues. Between the trimmed V and J ends, which lost 4 bases and 4 bases, there was a span of 9 bases. CDR3 bases: TGCGCCAGCAGCCCTTCGGGTTACGAGCAGTACTTC. Translation gives CASSPSGYEQYF.

This sequence joins TRBV6-5 and TRBJ2-3, with unresolved D. From germline, CDR1 is MNHEY and CDR2 SVGAGI. The CDR3 covers 11 residues. Trimming cost V 8 bases and J 2 bases, with 5 bases left between them. Written as DNA, the CDR3 is TGTGCCAGCGAGAACACAGATACGCAGTATTTT. Its protein is CASENTDTQYF.

The V call is TRBV7-8, the J call TRBJ2-2; 8 nucleotides align to TRBD1. The CDR3 runs 16 residues. Trimming cost V 2 bases and J 1 base; bases outside gene matches: 3. Germline assignment: CDR1 SGHVS and CDR2 FQNEAQ. CDR3 coding DNA: TGTGCCAGCAGCTTATTAGGGACAGGGAACACCGGGGAGCTGTTTTTT. It specifies CASSLLGTGNTGELFF.

The chain joins TRBV11-2 to TRBJ1-2, with 9 bases identical to TRBD1. V was clipped by 8 bases and J by 6 bases; unmatched bases: 13. The CDR3 contains 15 residues. Per the germline V gene, CDR1 is SGHAT and CDR2 is FQNNGV. CDR3 residues: CASGFRDRDENGYTF. The CDR3, as DNA: TGTGCCAGCGGGTTCCGGGACAGGGATGAAAATGGCTACACCTTC.

This chain links TRBV4-3 with TRBJ2-3, with 11 bases matching TRBD2. V was clipped by 1 base and J by 4 bases; unmatched bases: 1. Germline V lookup: CDR1 LGHNA, CDR2 YSLEER. The CDR3 runs to 15 residues. The CDR3 DNA sequence: TGCGCCAGCAGCCAAGGGACTAGCGGGTCAGATACGCAGTATTTT. This codes for CASSQGTSGSDTQYF.

A single count supports this clone. The CDR3 sequence: CASNRVYGYTF. The CDR3 DNA reads as TGTGCCAGCAACAGGGTATATGGCTACACCTTC. V and J are TRBV7-2 and TRBJ1-2; maybe TRBD1 (6 bases). Germline V lookup: CDR1 SGHTA, CDR2 FQGNSA. CDR3 length: 11 residues. Trimming shortened V by 7 bases and J by 5 bases, and 8 bases separated the two germline ends.

This chain uses TRBV2 with TRBJ2-5; 7 bases line up with TRBD1. CDR1 and CDR2 (germline): SNHLY, FYNNEI. CDR3 size: 14 residues. Losses at the gene ends were 5 bases for V and 4 bases for J; bases not matched to a gene: 7. The CDR3 DNA sequence: TGTGCCAGCAGTACAACAGGGGTTGTAGAGACCCAGTACTTC. As protein: CASSTTGVVETQYF.

This clone appeared a single time. The rearrangement links TRBV5-1 to TRBJ2-7; 7 bases line up with TRBD1. This CDR3 spans 15 amino acids. Unmatched junction bases numbered 14, after V lost 7 bases and J lost 4 bases. Germline loops: CDR1 SGHRS, CDR2 YFSETQ. The CDR3 loop reads CASGITGDSGYEQYF. In DNA, the CDR3 is TGCGCCAGCGGGATCACAGGGGATAGTGGGTACGAGCAGTACTTC.

The chain couples TRBV19 to TRBJ2-3; tentative D call: TRBD2 (6 bases). V was clipped by 1 base and J by 1 base, with 6 bases between them. Looked up from germline, CDR1 is LNHDA and CDR2 is SQIVND (reference sequence). The CDR3 totals 14 residues. The CDR3 loop reads CASSIAGGTDTQYF. The CDR3 DNA sequence: TGTGCCAGTAGTATAGCGGGGGGCACAGATACGCAGTATTTT.

The V and J genes are TRBV6-5 and TRBJ1-5; D might be TRBD1 (5 bases). The V gene's germline CDR1 is MNHEY and CDR2 SVGAGI. This CDR3 has 14 amino acids. V lost 6 bases and J 3 bases, leaving 12 bases between the germline ends. CDR3 nucleotide sequence: TGTGCCAGCAGAGGGACGGGAGCCAATCAGCCCCAGCATTTT. Protein: CASRGTGANQPQHF.

This clone was seen more than once but under ten times. The V gene is TRBV18, the J gene TRBJ1-5; the D gene is possibly TRBD1 (6 bases). V shed 6 bases and J shed 3 bases, with 15 bases lying between them. Looked up from germline, CDR1 is KGHSH and CDR2 is LQKENI. The CDR3 has 15 residues. CDR3 nucleotides: TGTGCCAGCTCCATAACAGGGATAGACAATCAGCCCCAGCATTTT. Protein sequence: CASSITGIDNQPQHF.

The J gene is TRBJ2-7, the V gene TRBV5-6; D is unresolved. The germline V gene encodes CDR1 SGHDT and CDR2 YYEEEE. V lost 1 base and J 4 bases, leaving 12 bases between the germline ends. This CDR3 is 14 amino acids long. CDR3 in amino acids: CASSLRSRLYEQYF. CDR3 DNA sequence: TGTGCCAGCAGCTTGAGATCCAGATTATACGAGCAGTACTTC.

The V call is TRBV18, the J call TRBJ2-3, with 7 bases aligning to TRBD1. Germline lookup yields CDR1 KGHSH and CDR2 LQKENI. The V segment lost 5 bases and the J segment 1 base; nucleotides outside the gene matches: 9. The CDR3 sequence is 16 residues long. The CDR3 nucleotides are TGTGCCAGCTCATTTCAGGGAAGGGGGCGCACAGATACGCAGTATTTT. This gives the protein CASSFQGRGRTDTQYF.

The chain carries TRBV7-2 and TRBJ2-5; maybe TRBD2 (6 bases). Germline V gene sequence: CDR1 SGHTA, CDR2 FQGNSA. This CDR3 contains 15 residues. The V end lost 1 base, the J end lost 4 bases, and 13 bases lay between the germline ends. CDR3 loop: CASSLEAWRGETQYF. CDR3 DNA: TGTGCCAGCAGCTTAGAGGCTTGGCGGGGAGAGACCCAGTACTTC.

The rearrangement links TRBV19 to TRBJ2-2; 8 bases are shared with TRBD2. The V and J ends lost 1 base and 5 bases, in that order; junction bases with no gene match: 6. The CDR3 totals 16 residues. The germline CDR1 and CDR2 sequences are LNHDA and SQIVND (reference sequence). The CDR3 is CASSIGAGAPTGELFF. CDR3 coding DNA: TGTGCCAGTAGTATAGGAGCGGGAGCCCCAACCGGGGAGCTGTTTTTT.

This clone was seen just once. The rearrangement uses TRBV27 and TRBJ2-1, with TRBD1 matching over 7 bases. Germline V gene lookup returns CDR1 MNHEY and CDR2 SMNVEV (reference sequence). Losses at the gene ends were 6 bases for V and 6 bases for J; bases not matched to a gene: 11. The length of the CDR3 is 15 residues. CDR3 loop: CASSPPTGVSNEQFF. The CDR3, as DNA: TGTGCCAGCAGCCCCCCCACAGGGGTTAGCAATGAGCAGTTCTTC.

The chain couples TRBV5-1 to TRBJ2-1; D possibly corresponds to TRBD2 (6 bases). V shed 0 bases and J shed 1 base, with 8 bases lying between them. The CDR3 extends over 15 amino acids. From germline, CDR1 is SGHRS and CDR2 YFSETQ. The CDR3 spells CASSLEGGSYNEQFF. The CDR3 DNA follows: TGCGCCAGCAGCTTGGAGGGAGGATCCTACAATGAGCAGTTCTTC.

V gene TRBV2 combines with J gene TRBJ2-2, with TRBD2 matching over 11 bases. Looked up from germline, CDR1 is SNHLY and CDR2 is FYNNEI. Losses at the gene ends were 3 bases for V and 5 bases for J; bases not matched to a gene: 5. This CDR3 contains 16 residues. For the CDR3, the DNA is TGTGCCAGCAGTGAGACGGCTAGCGGGGGGACCGGGGAGCTGTTTTTT. It encodes CASSETASGGTGELFF.

The rearrangement uses TRBV18 and TRBJ1-1; unclear D gene. Trimming took 2 bases from V and 1 from J, leaving 11 bases between them. The CDR3 is 15 amino acids. Looked up from germline, CDR1 is KGHSH and CDR2 is LQKENI. CDR3 sequence: CASSPNSAENTEAFF. Here the CDR3 DNA reads TGTGCCAGCTCACCAAATAGTGCGGAGAACACTGAAGCTTTCTTT.

The chain links TRBV27 to TRBJ2-5; 7 nucleotides match TRBD2. Germline lookup yields CDR1 MNHEY and CDR2 SMNVEV (reference sequence). V shed 6 bases and J 1 base; nucleotides not matched to a gene: 14. The CDR3 spans 17 residues. The CDR3 sequence: CASSTHSGGGVQETQYF. In nucleotides, the CDR3 is TGTGCCAGCAGCACCCATTCGGGGGGTGGGGTCCAAGAGACCCAGTACTTC.

The genes are TRBV28 and TRBJ1-2, with no clear D. V was trimmed by 6 bases and J by 4 bases, leaving 9 bases between them. Germline V gives CDR1 MDHEN, CDR2 SYDVKM. The CDR3 totals 12 residues. The CDR3 nucleotides read TGTGCCAGCAGCCCCGAGATCTATGGCTACACCTTC. Amino acids: CASSPEIYGYTF.

This chain joins TRBV7-6 and TRBJ2-1; 7 nucleotides line up with TRBD2. Germline V lookup: CDR1 SGHVS, CDR2 FNYEAQ. CDR3 length equals 17 residues. J lost 0 bases, V lost 4 bases, and 9 bases had no gene match. The CDR3 DNA follows: TGTGCCAGCAGCTCTGAGACTAGCCGCAGCTCCTACAATGAGCAGTTCTTC. Amino acids: CASSSETSRSSYNEQFF.

The rearrangement links TRBV2 to TRBJ1-2; TRBD1 agrees at 7 bases. J was trimmed by 5 bases and V by 6 bases; bases with no gene match: 6. The CDR3 covers 13 residues. Germline V gene lookup returns CDR1 SNHLY and CDR2 FYNNEI. The CDR3 DNA is TGTGCCAGCAGGGGGGACAGTGAGTATGGCTACACCTTC. Protein product: CASRGDSEYGYTF.

This chain links TRBV2 with TRBJ2-1, with unresolved D. The CDR3 is made up of 14 amino acids. V was trimmed by 6 bases and J by 0 bases, leaving 9 bases between them. Germline CDR1 and CDR2: SNHLY and FYNNEI. The CDR3 coding sequence is TGTGCCAGCAGCCTTAGAGGCTCCTACAATGAGCAGTTCTTC. It yields the protein CASSLRGSYNEQFF.

The chain combines TRBV18 with TRBJ1-5; unclear D gene. The CDR3 is 14 residues long. The V and J ends lost 4 bases and 5 bases respectively, with 12 bases between them. Germline V CDR1 and CDR2: KGHSH, LQKENI. The CDR3 sequence is CASSQGRSYQPQHF. The CDR3 nucleotides are TGTGCCAGCTCACAAGGGAGAAGCTATCAGCCCCAGCATTTT.

The V and J genes are TRBV28 and TRBJ2-7; 8 bases fit TRBD1. The germline V gene encodes CDR1 MDHEN and CDR2 SYDVKM. The CDR3 contains 15 residues. J gave up 5 bases and V 2 bases, and 8 bases lay outside the gene matches. This CDR3 reads CASSLRQGARHEQYF. In DNA form, the CDR3 reads TGTGCCAGCAGTTTAAGGCAGGGGGCGCGACACGAGCAGTACTTC.

This chain links TRBV6-5 with TRBJ1-1, with D possibly matching TRBD1 (6 bases). The CDR3 loop spans 13 amino acids. In germline, CDR1 is MNHEY, CDR2 SVGAGI. The V end lost 4 bases, the J end lost 8 bases, and 14 bases lay between the germline ends. CDR3 sequence (DNA): TGTGCCAGCAGTTGGAGTAACAGGGTGGAAGCTTTCTTT. Protein: CASSWSNRVEAFF.

The rearrangement joins TRBV5-6 to TRBJ2-5; D remains ambiguous. V shed 2 bases and J shed 2 bases, with 10 bases lying between them. In germline, CDR1 is SGHDT, CDR2 YYEEEE. CDR3 size: 14 residues. CDR3 sequence (DNA): TGTGCCAGCAGCTTAGGCGGCGCACAAGAGACCCAGTACTTC. Its protein product is CASSLGGAQETQYF.